A selection of T cell receptor beta chains follows, all from one sample in a study of shared clonotypes between healthy human individuals. TCRdb's table, derived via immunoSEQ multiplex PCR, lists solely in-frame clones and lacks some. The sample holds around 500,000 clones, around 80% seen once. Sequences were obtained from PBMCs. Every receptor here comes from a woman aged 40 to 55 in good health. Some clones in this sample may be carry-over from other donors' samples. Both conserved end residues are part of each CDR3. A D gene is named only where the DNA matches it firmly. Expanded clones are given a class, and other clones once, few, many or no size at all.

CDR3	DNA	length	D	size	V	J
CASGGLAGVPEEQYF	TGTGCCAGCGGGGGACTAGCGGGAGTTCCTGAGGAGCAGTACTTC	15	TRBD2	many	TRBV6-1	TRBJ2-7
CASSLQGGSGNTIYF	TGTGCCAGCAGCTTACAGGGCGGTTCTGGAAACACCATATATTTT	15	-	-	TRBV7-2	TRBJ1-3
CASSHPGLQDGSGELFF	TGTGCCAGCAGCCACCCGGGGCTTCAGGACGGGTCCGGGGAGCTGTTTTTT	17	-	-	TRBV7-9	TRBJ2-2
CASSLGAGAKNIQYF	TGTGCCAGCAGCTTGGGAGCGGGAGCCAAAAACATTCAGTACTTC	15	-	-	TRBV5-4	TRBJ2-4
CASSQASIAYEQYF	TGCGCCAGCAGCCAAGCGTCTATCGCCTACGAGCAGTACTTC	14	-	once	TRBV4-1	TRBJ2-7
CASSESGGNTGELFF	TGTGCCAGCAGTGAGTCAGGGGGGAACACCGGGGAGCTGTTTTTT	15	TRBD1	-	TRBV27	TRBJ2-2
CASSLGTGTANTGELFF	TGTGCCAGCAGCTTAGGCACCGGGACAGCGAACACCGGGGAGCTGTTTTTT	17	TRBD1	-	TRBV5-6	TRBJ2-2
CASRAQGQGYEQYF	TGTGCCAGTAGGGCCCAAGGACAGGGTTACGAGCAGTACTTC	14	TRBD1	-	TRBV27	TRBJ2-7
CASGRGQITDTQYF	TGTGCTAGTGGTCGGGGACAGATCACAGATACGCAGTATTTT	14	TRBD1	-	TRBV12-5	TRBJ2-3
CASSLTSGSLIETQYF	TGTGCCAGTAGCCTGACTAGCGGGAGTCTTATTGAGACCCAGTACTTC	16	TRBD2	-	TRBV19	TRBJ2-5
CASSPKERTGSWEQYF	TGTGCCAGCTCACCAAAAGAGAGGACAGGGTCTTGGGAGCAGTACTTC	16	TRBD1	few	TRBV18	TRBJ2-7
CAWSVQTYGYTF	TGTGCCTGGAGTGTACAAACCTATGGCTACACCTTC	12	-	few	TRBV30	TRBJ1-2
CASSPGQGIFYEQYF	TGTGCCAGCAGTCCTGGACAGGGCATCTTCTACGAGCAGTACTTC	15	TRBD1	-	TRBV7-2	TRBJ2-7
CAITIEGMGNQPQHF	TGTGCCATCACAATCGAGGGAATGGGCAATCAGCCCCAGCATTTT	15	-	once	TRBV7-2	TRBJ1-5
CASRWTEQETQYF	TGTGCCAGCAGGTGGACCGAACAAGAGACCCAGTACTTC	13	-	-	TRBV2	TRBJ2-5
CAISESLSNTGELFF	TGTGCCATCAGTGAGTCACTGTCGAACACCGGGGAGCTGTTTTTT	15	-	-	TRBV10-3	TRBJ2-2
CASSPSPGAYGYTF	TGTGCCAGTAGCCCCAGCCCGGGTGCCTATGGCTACACCTTC	14	-	-	TRBV19	TRBJ1-2
CASTRDRAQPQHF	TGTGCCAGCACCCGAGACAGGGCTCAGCCCCAGCATTTT	13	TRBD1	few	TRBV28	TRBJ1-5
CASSSAGTSSDIQYF	TGTGCCAGCAGCTCAGCCGGGACTAGCAGCGACATTCAGTACTTC	15	TRBD2	-	TRBV11-1	TRBJ2-4
CASSDLGTGKLNQPQHF	TGTGCCAGCAGTGACCTCGGGACAGGCAAACTCAATCAGCCCCAGCATTTT	17	TRBD1	few	TRBV6-1	TRBJ1-5
CASSSARSPGANVLTF	TGTGCCAGCAGCTCCGCGCGGTCTCCTGGGGCCAACGTCCTGACTTTC	16	-	-	TRBV7-9	TRBJ2-6
CASSSDSSSGNTIYF	TGTGCCAGCAGTTCTGACTCCAGCTCTGGAAACACCATATATTTT	15	-	few	TRBV7-2	TRBJ1-3
CASSQQGPQDPGANVLTF	TGTGCCAGCAGCCAACAGGGTCCCCAAGACCCTGGGGCCAACGTCCTGACTTTC	18	-	once	TRBV4-2	TRBJ2-6
CASSLGLASRYYVQYF	TGTGCCAGCAGCCTTGGGTTGGCTAGCAGATACTACGTGCAGTACTTC	16	-	-	TRBV7-2	TRBJ2-7
CASSLLRGLPSYNEQFF	TGTGCCAGCAGCTTACTCCGGGGGCTCCCTTCCTACAATGAGCAGTTCTTC	17	-	-	TRBV7-8	TRBJ2-1
CASSLEGLAGGLTDTQYF	TGTGCCAGCAGCTTAGAGGGACTAGCGGGAGGCCTCACAGATACGCAGTATTTT	18	TRBD2	-	TRBV11-1	TRBJ2-3
CASSLITGGRNEQFF	TGTGCCAGCAGCTTAATAACAGGTGGTCGAAATGAGCAGTTCTTC	15	-	-	TRBV7-8	TRBJ2-1
CASSQGGGGYEAFF	TGTGCCAGCAGCCAAGGGGGGGGAGGTTATGAAGCTTTCTTT	14	-	-	TRBV4-2	TRBJ1-1
CASSERSSGSNGELFF	TGTGCCAGCAGCGAGAGGTCTAGCGGGAGTAACGGGGAGCTGTTTTTT	16	TRBD2	-	TRBV2	TRBJ2-2
CASSLSGTQNTGELFF	TGTGCCAGCAGCTTGTCCGGGACTCAAAACACCGGGGAGCTGTTTTTT	16	-	-	TRBV7-2	TRBJ2-2
CASTPFDWNTEAFF	TGTGCCAGCACCCCTTTCGACTGGAACACTGAAGCTTTCTTT	14	-	-	TRBV28	TRBJ1-1
CSVQSGLAGATDTQYF	TGCAGCGTCCAATCGGGACTAGCGGGAGCGACAGATACGCAGTATTTT	16	TRBD2	-	TRBV29-1	TRBJ2-3
CATSRERGLTYGYTF	TGTGCCACCAGCAGAGAGAGGGGCCTTACCTATGGCTACACCTTC	15	-	-	TRBV15	TRBJ1-2
CASSPGQLNQPQHF	TGTGCCAGCAGTCCGGGACAGCTTAATCAGCCCCAGCATTTT	14	TRBD1	-	TRBV27	TRBJ1-5
CASSQVRDHYSGNTIYF	TGTGCCAGCAGCCAAGTCCGGGACCACTACTCTGGAAACACCATATATTTT	17	-	-	TRBV14	TRBJ1-3
CASGRYLVEQYF	TGTGCCAGCGGGCGCTACCTTGTTGAGCAGTACTTC	12	-	many	TRBV27	TRBJ2-7
CASSIAGRGYEQYF	TGTGCCAGTAGTATAGCCGGGAGAGGCTACGAGCAGTACTTC	14	-	-	TRBV19	TRBJ2-7
CASSFTSGLTDTQYF	TGCGCCAGCAGCTTTACTAGCGGACTCACAGATACGCAGTATTTT	15	TRBD2	-	TRBV5-1	TRBJ2-3
CASSVVGPGQPQHF	TGTGCCAGCAGTGTTGTCGGACCCGGCCAGCCCCAGCATTTT	14	-	few	TRBV6-1	TRBJ1-5
CASSFRDRGPGNEQFF	TGTGCCAGCAGCTTCCGGGACAGGGGTCCAGGGAATGAGCAGTTCTTC	16	TRBD1	once	TRBV7-9	TRBJ2-1
CASSLGGIGETQYF	TGTGCCAGCAGCTTAGGGGGGATTGGGGAGACCCAGTACTTC	14	-	-	TRBV7-6	TRBJ2-5
CASSRLAGDMETQYF	TGTGCCAGCAGCCGACTAGCGGGAGATATGGAGACCCAGTACTTC	15	TRBD2	-	TRBV6-1	TRBJ2-5
CASSPGAENYGYTF	TGTGCCAGCTCACCAGGGGCGGAAAACTATGGCTACACCTTC	14	-	-	TRBV18	TRBJ1-2
CASSYSWGEAKNIQYF	TGTGCCAGCAGTTACTCGTGGGGAGAGGCCAAAAACATTCAGTACTTC	16	-	-	TRBV6-5	TRBJ2-4
CASSIDTGSGETQYF	TGTGCCAGTAGTATAGACACAGGTTCGGGGGAGACCCAGTACTTC	15	-	-	TRBV19	TRBJ2-5
CASRPSGYTDTQYF	TGTGCCAGCAGACCCAGCGGTTACACAGATACGCAGTATTTT	14	-	-	TRBV5-4	TRBJ2-3